This TCR beta chain was recorded in a study of spatial heterogeneity in lung cancer. Turning to the study itself: Unique TCR and UMI combinations averaged more than ten appearances each in raw reads.

The time point here: sample taken at primary tumor resection. The donors comprised some 72 untreated early-stage non-small cell lung cancer patients. This CDR3 is 15 amino acids long. Looked up from germline, CDR1 is KGHSH and CDR2 is LQKENI. V lost 4 bases to trimming and J lost 1 base, with 13 bases between them. Each CDR3 protein gets one entry after TCRdb re-called the 5' RACE reads with MiXCR. The table includes roughly 80,000 distinct CDR3 sequences, 7% to 9% detected once. This sequence originates from a male donor with early-stage non-small cell lung cancer. This material consisted of PBMCs, taken at surgery. The chain has TRBV18 and TRBJ1-1; TRBD1 might be the D (5 bases). The DNA of the CDR3 is TGTGCCAGCTCACGGCCGGGACGCGGGAACACTGAAGCTTTCTTT. This codes for CASSRPGRGNTEAFF.